This T cell receptor beta chain was recovered during a study of radiation and T cells in renal cell carcinoma. Indicated time point: baseline pretreatment blood. Treatment denoted: 15 Gy SBRT to primary tumor, nephrectomy 4 weeks later. The tumor was a clear cell renal cell carcinoma. Concerning this clone itself: Its antigen is unknown.

The table came from immunoSEQ multiplex PCR; TCRdb's copy has only in-frame clones and leaves some out. The sample includes 70,000 to 100,000 clones, about 79% of them seen just once. Points from the study as a whole: Without pretreatment biopsies, baseline tumor clonotype presence was undetermined. In blood, top tumor clones expanded by 2 weeks, shrinking by 4.

The receptor's source is a man aged 55-75 years with renal cell carcinoma. Sequencing used blood, obtained from a patient whose treatment included radiotherapy and nephrectomy.

The CDR3 nucleotides are TGTGCCAGCAGCTCGACAGGCGGGCAGCCCCAGCATTTT. Translation gives CASSSTGGQPQHF. The chain combines TRBV7-2 with TRBJ1-5, with a weak D call TRBD1 (6 bases). This CDR3 spans 13 amino acids. Germline V gene data show CDR1 as SGHTA and CDR2 as FQGNSA. V lost 4 bases, J lost 7 bases, and 11 bases lay in between.